The clone carrying this TCR beta chain has just a few counts. Its antigen is not identified. The source of the sample is a study of glioma-infiltrating T cells after dendritic cell vaccination. The study, taken as a whole, reports: Survival was not directly related to TCR clonality in these patients.

CDR3 size: 14 residues. Looked up from germline, CDR1 is SGHVS and CDR2 is FQNEAQ. V lost 5 bases, J lost 2 bases, and 13 bases lay in between. Fresh-frozen tumor tissue and more than two years of survival data were available for all. The table came from immunoSEQ multiplex PCR; TCRdb's copy has only in-frame clones and leaves some out. There are 100,000 or so clones in the sample; under 90% occur only once, and around 16% lies in the top ten. This material consisted of blood, taken before dendritic cell vaccination. The chain is built from TRBV7-8 and TRBJ2-7; D might be TRBD2 (6 bases). The receptor comes from a human donor with glioblastoma. CDR3 DNA sequence: TGTGCCAGCAGCCCAGGGTTAGCGGCCTACGAGCAGTACTTC. This encodes CASSPGLAAYEQYF.